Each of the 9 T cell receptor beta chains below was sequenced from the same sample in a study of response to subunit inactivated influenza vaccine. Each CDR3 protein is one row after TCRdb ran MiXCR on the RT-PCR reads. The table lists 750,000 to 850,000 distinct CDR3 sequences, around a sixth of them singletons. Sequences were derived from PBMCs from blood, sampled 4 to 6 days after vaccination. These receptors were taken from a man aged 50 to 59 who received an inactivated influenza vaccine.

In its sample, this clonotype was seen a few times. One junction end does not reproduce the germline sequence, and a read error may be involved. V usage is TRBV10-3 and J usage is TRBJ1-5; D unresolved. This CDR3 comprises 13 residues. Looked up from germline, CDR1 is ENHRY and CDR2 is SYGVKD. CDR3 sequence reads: CAISESSSQPQHF. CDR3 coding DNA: TGTGCCATCAGTGAGTCGAGCAGTCAGCCCCAGCATTTT.

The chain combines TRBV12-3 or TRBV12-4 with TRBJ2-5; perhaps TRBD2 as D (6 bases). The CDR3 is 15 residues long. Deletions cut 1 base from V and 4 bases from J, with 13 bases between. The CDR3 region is CASSLGIAEAETQYF. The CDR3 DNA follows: TGTGCCAGCAGTTTAGGAATAGCGGAGGCAGAGACCCAGTACTTC.

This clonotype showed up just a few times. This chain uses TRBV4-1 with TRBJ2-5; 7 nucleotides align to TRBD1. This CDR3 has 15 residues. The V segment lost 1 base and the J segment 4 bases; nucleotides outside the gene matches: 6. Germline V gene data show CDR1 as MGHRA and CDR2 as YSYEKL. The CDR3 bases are TGCGCCAGCAGCCAAGGTACAGGGGATGGAGAGACCCAGTACTTC. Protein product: CASSQGTGDGETQYF.

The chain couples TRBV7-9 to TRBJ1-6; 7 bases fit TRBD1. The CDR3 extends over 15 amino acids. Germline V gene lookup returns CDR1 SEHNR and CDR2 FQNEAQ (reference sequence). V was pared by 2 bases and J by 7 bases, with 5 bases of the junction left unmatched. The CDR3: CASSLSGTENSPLHF. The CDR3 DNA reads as TGTGCCAGCAGCTTAAGCGGGACAGAGAATTCACCCCTCCACTTT.

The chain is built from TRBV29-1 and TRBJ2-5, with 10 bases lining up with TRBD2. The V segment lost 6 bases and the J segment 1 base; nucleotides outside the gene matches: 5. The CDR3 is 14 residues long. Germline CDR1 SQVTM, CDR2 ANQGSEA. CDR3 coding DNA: TGCAGCGTCGTTGGGACTAGCGCCCAAGAGACCCAGTACTTC. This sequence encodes CSVVGTSAQETQYF.

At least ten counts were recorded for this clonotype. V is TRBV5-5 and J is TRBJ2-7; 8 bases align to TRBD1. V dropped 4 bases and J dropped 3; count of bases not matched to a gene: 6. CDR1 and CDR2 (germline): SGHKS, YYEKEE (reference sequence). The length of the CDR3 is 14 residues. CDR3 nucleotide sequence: TGTGCCAGCAGCCTTCCGGGGACAGGCTACGAGCAGTACTTC. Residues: CASSLPGTGYEQYF.

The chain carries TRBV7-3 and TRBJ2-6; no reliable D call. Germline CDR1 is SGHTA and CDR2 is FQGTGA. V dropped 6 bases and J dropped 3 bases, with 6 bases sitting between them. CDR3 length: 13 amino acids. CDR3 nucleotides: TGTGCCAGCAGTTTCTATGGGGCCAACGTCCTGACTTTC. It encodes CASSFYGANVLTF.

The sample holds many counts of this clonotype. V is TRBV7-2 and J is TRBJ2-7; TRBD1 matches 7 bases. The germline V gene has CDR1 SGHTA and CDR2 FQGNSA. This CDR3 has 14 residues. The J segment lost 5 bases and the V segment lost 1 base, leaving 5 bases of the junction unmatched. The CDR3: CASSLGQGINEQYF. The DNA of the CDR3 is TGTGCCAGCAGCTTAGGACAGGGAATAAACGAGCAGTACTTC. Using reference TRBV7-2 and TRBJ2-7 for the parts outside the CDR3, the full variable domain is GAGVSQSPSNKVTEKGKDVELRCDPISGHTALYWYRQSLGQGLEFLIYFQGNSAPDKSGLPSDRFSAERTGGSVSTLTIQRTQQEDSAVYLCASSLGQGINEQYFGPGTRLTVT.

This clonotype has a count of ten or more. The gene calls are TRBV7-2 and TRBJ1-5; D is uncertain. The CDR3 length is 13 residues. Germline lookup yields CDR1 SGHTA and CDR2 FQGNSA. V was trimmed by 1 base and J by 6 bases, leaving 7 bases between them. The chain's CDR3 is CASSLVEGQPQHF. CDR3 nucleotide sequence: TGTGCCAGCAGCTTAGTGGAGGGTCAGCCCCAGCATTTT.